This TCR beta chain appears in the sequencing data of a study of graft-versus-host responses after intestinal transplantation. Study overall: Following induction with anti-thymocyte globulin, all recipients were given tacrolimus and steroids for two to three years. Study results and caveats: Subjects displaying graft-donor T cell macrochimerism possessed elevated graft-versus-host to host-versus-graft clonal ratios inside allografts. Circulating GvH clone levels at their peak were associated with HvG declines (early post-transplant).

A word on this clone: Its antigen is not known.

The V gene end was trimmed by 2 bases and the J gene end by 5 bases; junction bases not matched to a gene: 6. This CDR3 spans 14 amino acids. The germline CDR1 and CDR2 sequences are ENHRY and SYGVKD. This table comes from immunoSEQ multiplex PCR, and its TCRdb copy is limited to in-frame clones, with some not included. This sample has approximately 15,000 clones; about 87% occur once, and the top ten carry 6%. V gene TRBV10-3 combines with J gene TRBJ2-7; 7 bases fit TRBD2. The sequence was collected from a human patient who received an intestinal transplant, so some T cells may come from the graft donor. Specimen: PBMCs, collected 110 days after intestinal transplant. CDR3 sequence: CAISERAGVDEQYF. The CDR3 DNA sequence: TGTGCCATCAGTGAGCGGGCGGGAGTCGACGAGCAGTACTTC.